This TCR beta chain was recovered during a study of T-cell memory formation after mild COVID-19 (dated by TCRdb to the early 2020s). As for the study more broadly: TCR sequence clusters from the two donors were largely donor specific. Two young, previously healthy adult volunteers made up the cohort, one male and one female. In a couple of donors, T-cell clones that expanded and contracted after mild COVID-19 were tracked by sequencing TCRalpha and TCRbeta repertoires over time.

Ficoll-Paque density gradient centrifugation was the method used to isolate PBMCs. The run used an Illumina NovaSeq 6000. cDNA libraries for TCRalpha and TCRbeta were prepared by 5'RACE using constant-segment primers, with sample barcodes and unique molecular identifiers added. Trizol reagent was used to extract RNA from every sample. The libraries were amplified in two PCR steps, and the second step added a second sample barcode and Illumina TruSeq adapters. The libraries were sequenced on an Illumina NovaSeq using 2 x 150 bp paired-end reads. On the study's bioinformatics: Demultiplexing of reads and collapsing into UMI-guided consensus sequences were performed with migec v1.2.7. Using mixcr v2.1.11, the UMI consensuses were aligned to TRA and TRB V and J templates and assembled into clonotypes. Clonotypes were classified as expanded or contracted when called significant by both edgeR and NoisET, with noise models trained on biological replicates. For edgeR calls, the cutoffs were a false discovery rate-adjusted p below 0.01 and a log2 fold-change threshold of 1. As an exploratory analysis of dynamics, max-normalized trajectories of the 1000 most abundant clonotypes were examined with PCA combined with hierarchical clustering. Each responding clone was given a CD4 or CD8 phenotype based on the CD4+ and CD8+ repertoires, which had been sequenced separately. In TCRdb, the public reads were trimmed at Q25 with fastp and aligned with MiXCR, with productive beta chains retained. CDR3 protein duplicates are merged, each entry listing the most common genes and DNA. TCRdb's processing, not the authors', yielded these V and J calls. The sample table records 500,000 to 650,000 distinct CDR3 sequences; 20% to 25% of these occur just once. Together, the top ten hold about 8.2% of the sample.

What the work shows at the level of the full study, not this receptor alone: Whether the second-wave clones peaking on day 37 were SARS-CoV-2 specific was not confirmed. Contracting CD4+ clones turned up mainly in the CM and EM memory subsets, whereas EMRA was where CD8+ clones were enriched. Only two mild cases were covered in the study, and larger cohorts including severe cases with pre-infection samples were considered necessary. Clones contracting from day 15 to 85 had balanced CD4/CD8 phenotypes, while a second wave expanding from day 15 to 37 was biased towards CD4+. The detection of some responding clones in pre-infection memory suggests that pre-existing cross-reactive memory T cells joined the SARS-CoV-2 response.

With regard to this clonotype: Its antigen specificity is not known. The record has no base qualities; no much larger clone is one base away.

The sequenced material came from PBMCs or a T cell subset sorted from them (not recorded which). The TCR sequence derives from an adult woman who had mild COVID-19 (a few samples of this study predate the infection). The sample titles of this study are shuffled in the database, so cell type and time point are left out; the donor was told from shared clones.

In nucleotide form, the sequence is TGTGCCATCAGTGAAGCAGAGGTTGACAATGAGCAGTTCTTC. Its translation is CAISEAEVDNEQFF. The rearrangement joined TRBV10-3 to TRBJ2-1, with no D gene named confidently. V loses 3 bases, J loses 5 bases, and the germline ends lie 11 bases apart. Sequences ENHRY (CDR1) and SYGVKD (CDR2) are obtained from the germline V gene. The CDR3 spans 14 residues, from the cysteine through the phenylalanine. Only the CDR3 part of the read is kept: 42 bases, read in frame from the first base.